This T cell receptor (beta chain) comes out of a study of T cell repertoires in cytomegalovirus infection. Findings and caveats of the study: Ex vivo, HLA-C-restricted CMV-specific TCR beta clonotypes prevailed over the rest of the response. Pooled public TCR beta family frequency picked out CMV carriers with the relevant HLA.

Each CDR3 protein gets one entry after TCRdb re-called the reads with MiXCR. The data contain under 200,000 distinct CDR3 sequences, 28% of them singletons. Worth noting for this clonotype: Its matching antigen is unknown.

The source is a human donor in good health (CMV status not recorded). Some clones in this sample may be carry-over from other donors' samples. Sequencing was performed on PBMCs.

The CDR3 region is CSVRLAGGPGELFF. Here the CDR3 DNA reads TGCAGCGTCAGACTAGCGGGGGGGCCCGGGGAGCTGTTTTTT. The J gene is TRBJ2-2, the V gene TRBV29-1, with 14 bases aligning to TRBD2. CDR1 and CDR2 (germline): SQVTM, ANQGSEA. J lost 6 bases, V lost 6 bases, and 3 bases had no gene match. The CDR3 covers 14 residues.